These T cell receptor beta chains were read from a single sample in a study of early T cells in non-severe SARS-CoV-2 infection. Via MiXCR, TCRdb re-called the 5' RACE reads, giving one row per CDR3 protein. The data hold about 56,000 distinct CDR3 sequences, with about 10% observed a single time. Sequencing used whole blood. The receptors here all came from an adult who was a healthcare worker with PCR-confirmed SARS-CoV-2 infection or an uninfected control (not recorded which). Each CDR3 is given with its conserved first and last residue. The D gene is left open where the match is weak. A row's size may be missing; if present it is once, few, many or a size class.

clone size,D gene,J gene,V gene,CDR3 DNA,CDR3 protein
once,NA,TRBJ2-2,TRBV3-1,TGTGCCAGCAGCCTGCGGTGGGGGGCCGGGGAGCTGTTTTTT,CASSLRWGAGELFF
NA,NA,TRBJ2-3,TRBV2,TGTGCCAGCAGTGATGGGAGGTGGGGCACAGATACGCAGTATTTT,CASSDGRWGTDTQYF
many,TRBD1,TRBJ1-5,TRBV6-1,TGTGCCAGCAGCCTGGGACAGGGAGGGTCCAATCAGCCCCAGCATTTT,CASSLGQGGSNQPQHF
many,NA,TRBJ2-1,TRBV7-9,TGTGCCAGCAGCCCCCGCGACAGCTCCTACAATGAGCAGTTCTTC,CASSPRDSSYNEQFF
many,NA,TRBJ2-1,TRBV20-1,TGCAGTGCTAGAGGTCTAGCGCGCGAGAGATCGAATGAGCAGTTCTTC,CSARGLARERSNEQFF
NA,NA,TRBJ2-7,TRBV7-8,TGTGCCAGCAGCCCGTTGGCAGGGACTTCGGCCTACGAGCAGTACTTC,CASSPLAGTSAYEQYF
few,TRBD2,TRBJ2-3,TRBV5-4,TGTGCCAGCAGCTTAGCGGGACCTAGCACAGATACGCAGTATTTT,CASSLAGPSTDTQYF
NA,TRBD1,TRBJ2-1,TRBV29-1,TGCAGCGTTGAAGAAGGGGGCGATGAGCAGTTCTTC,CSVEEGGDEQFF
many,TRBD1,TRBJ1-2,TRBV7-3,TGTGCCAGCAGCCCTGCGCCAGGGGGCTACTATGGCTACACCTTC,CASSPAPGGYYGYTF
many,NA,TRBJ1-4,TRBV28,TGTGCCAGCTCCCCTCTTGCCCGCACTAATGAAAAACTGTTTTTT,CASSPLARTNEKLFF
few,NA,TRBJ2-2,TRBV11-2,TGTGCCAGCAGCTTAGAGGGCCTCCTCTCCGGCACCGGGGAGCTGTTTTTT,CASSLEGLLSGTGELFF
few,NA,TRBJ2-5,TRBV30,TGTGCCTGGAGTCGCGGGCCCCGAGGGGAGACCCAGTACTTC,CAWSRGPRGETQYF
NA,NA,TRBJ2-5,TRBV11-2,TGTGCCAGCAGCCAAAGATCCAAAATGACACGGAGCCCCGAGACCCAGTACTTC,CASSQRSKMTRSPETQYF
few,NA,TRBJ2-3,TRBV18,TGTGCCAGCTCACCACCTCAGGGGCGTACAGATACGCAGTATTTT,CASSPPQGRTDTQYF
NA,NA,TRBJ1-4,TRBV30,TGTGCCTGGAGTGTAAGCGGGACTGAAAAACTGTTTTTT,CAWSVSGTEKLFF
NA,NA,TRBJ1-1,TRBV20-1,TGCAGTGCTAGCCGACAGCAGAACACTGAAGTTTTCTTT,CSASRQQNTEVFF
few,TRBD2,TRBJ2-1,TRBV18,TGTGCCAGCTCCCGCACTAGCGGTCCCGGGAATGAGCAGTTCTTC,CASSRTSGPGNEQFF
few,NA,TRBJ2-1,TRBV7-9,TGTGCCAGCAGCTTAAGTTTCGAAAATGAGCAGTTCTTC,CASSLSFENEQFF
NA,NA,TRBJ2-7,TRBV29-1,TGCAGCATTAGGTTAGGGACCAGTTACGAGCAGTACTTC,CSIRLGTSYEQYF
NA,TRBD1,TRBJ1-3,TRBV10-2,TGCGCCAGCAGTGAGCCGACGGACAGGGCCACCATATATTTT,CASSEPTDRATIYF
many,TRBD2,TRBJ2-5,TRBV6-6,TGTGCCAGCAGTTACTCGAAGGCGGGAGGAGAGACCCAGTACTTC,CASSYSKAGGETQYF
many,NA,TRBJ1-6,TRBV18,TGTGCCAGCTCACCTGGACAGCATTATAATTCACCCCTCCACTTT,CASSPGQHYNSPLHF
NA,TRBD1,TRBJ1-1,TRBV12-5,TGTGCTAGTGGTTTCCCCCAGGGGGCTGACACTGAAGCTTTCTTT,CASGFPQGADTEAFF
NA,TRBD2,TRBJ2-5,TRBV12-3/TRBV12-4,TGTGCCAGCAGTATGGGACTAGCGGGAGGGCCGAGAGAGACCCAGTACTTC,CASSMGLAGGPRETQYF
few,NA,TRBJ1-4,TRBV19,TGTGCCACCTCGAGGGGTATTCGAAATGAAAAACTGTTTTTT,CATSRGIRNEKLFF
few,NA,TRBJ2-3,TRBV2,TGTGCCGGCGGGATCACGGATACGCAGTATTTT,CAGGITDTQYF
NA,TRBD2,TRBJ2-1,TRBV5-1,TGCGCCAGCAGCTTGCGTCAGGCTAGCGGGCTCTCCTACAATGAGCAGTTCTTC,CASSLRQASGLSYNEQFF
NA,NA,TRBJ1-5,TRBV20-1,TGCAGTGCTAGTAAGGACAGTAATCAGCCCCAGCATTTT,CSASKDSNQPQHF
many,NA,TRBJ1-2,TRBV3-1,TGTGCCAGCAGCCAAGATTTCCGGGACTATGGCTACACCTTC,CASSQDFRDYGYTF
many,NA,TRBJ1-3,TRBV7-3,TGTGCCAGCAGCGAAACAGGGTCTTACGGAAACACCATATATTTT,CASSETGSYGNTIYF
many,NA,TRBJ2-7,TRBV7-2,TGTGCCAGCAGCTTGAACCAGGACGAGCAGTACTTC,CASSLNQDEQYF
many,NA,TRBJ1-5,TRBV27,TGTGCCAGCAGCCCCCGCGTCTTCAGGCAGCCCCAGCATTTT,CASSPRVFRQPQHF
few,NA,TRBJ2-3,TRBV5-1,TGCGCCAGCAGCTCCAGGGCGGGAGATACGCAGTATTTT,CASSSRAGDTQYF
NA,NA,TRBJ2-5,TRBV5-6,TGTGCCAGCAGCTTGGATCCCTCGGGGCAGTACCAAGAGACCCAGTACTTT,CASSLDPSGQYQETQYF
many,TRBD1,TRBJ1-1,TRBV20-1,TGCAGTGCTGGGGACAGGGAGACGTACGCTTTCTTT,CSAGDRETYAFF
NA,NA,TRBJ2-2,TRBV29-1,TGCAGCGTTGGAGTGTGGACCTTCACCGGGGAGCTGTTTTTT,CSVGVWTFTGELFF
NA,NA,TRBJ2-3,TRBV7-2,TGTGCCAGCAGCTCCACCGGGACCGCAGATACGCAGTATTTT,CASSSTGTADTQYF